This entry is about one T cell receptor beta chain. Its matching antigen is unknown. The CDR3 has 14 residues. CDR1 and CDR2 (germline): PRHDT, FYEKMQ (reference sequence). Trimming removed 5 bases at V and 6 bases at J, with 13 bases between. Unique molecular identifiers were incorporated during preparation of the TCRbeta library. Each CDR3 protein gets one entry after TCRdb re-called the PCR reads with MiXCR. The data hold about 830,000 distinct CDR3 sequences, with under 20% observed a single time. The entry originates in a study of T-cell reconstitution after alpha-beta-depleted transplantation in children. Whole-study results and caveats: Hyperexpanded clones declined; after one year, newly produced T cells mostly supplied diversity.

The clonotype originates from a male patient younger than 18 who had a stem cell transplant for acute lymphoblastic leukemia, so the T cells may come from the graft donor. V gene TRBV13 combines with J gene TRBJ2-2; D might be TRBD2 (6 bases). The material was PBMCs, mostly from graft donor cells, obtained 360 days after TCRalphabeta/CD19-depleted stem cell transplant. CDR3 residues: CASSKQLAPGELFF. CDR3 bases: TGTGCCAGCAGCAAACAACTAGCACCCGGGGAGCTGTTTTTT.